These 12 T cell receptor beta chains were sequenced from one sample in a study of beta chain features in type 1 diabetes. The entirety of the isolated RNA underwent reverse transcription, so expressed TCRB transcripts were sequenced. The data were produced by immunoSEQ multiplex PCR, yet TCRdb's version contains in-frame clones alone and is incomplete. The sample consists of hundreds of thousands of clones, approximately 70% of them appearing once. Sequencing input: naive CD4+ T cells from blood. Receptors originate from a man aged 25-40 years in good health.

The chain carries TRBV7-2 and TRBJ1-1, with TRBD1 identical over 7 bases. The CDR3 totals 14 residues. Looked up from germline, CDR1 is SGHTA and CDR2 is FQGNSA. Unmatched junction bases numbered 8, after V lost 5 bases and J lost 5 bases. CDR3 bases: TGTGCCAGCAGCGCCCGAGGGGGCGGGACTGAAGCTTTCTTT. Protein: CASSARGGGTEAFF.

The chain is built from TRBV6-5 and TRBJ2-7, with D possibly called TRBD1 or TRBD2 (5 bases each). Trimming stripped 5 bases from V and 2 bases from J, with 13 bases between. The CDR3 totals 14 residues. Germline V gene lookup returns CDR1 MNHEY and CDR2 SVGAGI. The CDR3: CASSPGLGAYEQYF. The CDR3 bases are TGTGCCAGCAGTCCGGGGCTGGGCGCCTACGAGCAGTACTTC.

This clone came up a few times. The rearrangement links TRBV11-2 to TRBJ2-2; the D gene is possibly TRBD2 (6 bases). The germline gives CDR1 SGHAT, CDR2 FQNNGV. The length of the CDR3 is 15 residues. The germline V and J ends were trimmed by 4 bases and 8 bases, with 17 bases remaining between them. The CDR3 protein is CASSSLRDSRGELFF. The CDR3 DNA sequence: TGTGCCAGCAGCTCCCTTCGGGACTCCCGGGGGGAGCTGTTTTTT.

The CDR3 DNA reads TGTGCCAGCAGCGGCGCGGGGATGAACACTGAAGCTTTCTTT. Translating gives CASSGAGMNTEAFF. The chain has TRBV9 and TRBJ1-1; D is unresolved. CDR1 and CDR2 (germline): SGDLS, YYNGEE. The CDR3 has 14 residues. The V and J ends lost 3 bases and 0 bases respectively, with 9 bases between them.

The chain carries TRBV2 and TRBJ1-2, with a possible D match to TRBD1 (6 bases). V lost 0 bases to trimming and J lost 0 bases, with 17 bases between them. Germline assignment: CDR1 SNHLY and CDR2 FYNNEI. This CDR3 has 18 amino acids. CDR3 region: CASSEAETGDNPNYGYTF. Here the CDR3 DNA reads TGTGCCAGCAGTGAAGCGGAGACAGGAGACAACCCTAACTATGGCTACACCTTC.

The rearrangement uses TRBV30 and TRBJ2-7; D not certain. Germline loops: CDR1 GTSNPN, CDR2 SVGIG (reference sequence). The CDR3 sequence is 12 residues long. Trimming stripped 5 bases from V and 4 bases from J, with 12 bases between. CDR3 in DNA: TGTGCCTGGGCCCCCGAGTGGTACGAGCAGTACTTC. This translates into CAWAPEWYEQYF.

CDR3 bases: TGTGCCAGCAAAAGCGGCTTAAGCACAGATACGCAGTATTTT. This sequence encodes CASKSGLSTDTQYF. The gene calls are TRBV2 and TRBJ2-3; the D gene is possibly TRBD2 (5 bases). Germline V gives CDR1 SNHLY, CDR2 FYNNEI. The length of the CDR3 is 14 residues. Trimming left V 7 bases short and J 0 bases short, with 11 bases between.

The chain uses TRBV30 and TRBJ2-7, with D unclear. Germline values: CDR1 GTSNPN, CDR2 SVGIG (reference sequence). The V end was cut by 2 bases, the J end by 3 bases, with 11 bases between. This CDR3 has 13 residues. The CDR3 sequence is CAWSRGGVYEQYF. The CDR3, as DNA: TGTGCCTGGAGTCGAGGTGGGGTCTACGAGCAGTACTTC.

In DNA form, the CDR3 reads TGTGCCACCAGCAGATCTCGAGGGAACTACGAGCAGTACTTC. Translation: CATSRSRGNYEQYF. This rearrangement joins TRBV15 to TRBJ2-7, with D perhaps matching TRBD2 (5 bases). The CDR3 runs to 14 residues. V dropped 2 bases and J dropped 3 bases, with 11 bases sitting between them. Germline V gene lookup returns CDR1 LNHNV and CDR2 YYDKDF (reference sequence).

The chain recombines TRBV19 with TRBJ2-1; D gene unclear. Germline assignment: CDR1 LNHDA and CDR2 SQIVND (reference sequence). V gave up 5 bases and J gave up 6 bases, with 8 bases separating them. This CDR3 region has 12 residues. This CDR3 is CASSPWGNEQFF. The DNA for the CDR3 is TGTGCCAGTAGTCCCTGGGGCAATGAGCAGTTCTTC. The entire variable domain, with the rest obtained from reference TRBV19 and TRBJ2-1, is as follows: DGGITQSPKYLFRKEGQNVTLSCEQNLNHDAMYWYRQDPGQGLRLIYYSQIVNDFQKGDIAEGYSVSREKKESFPLTVTSAQKNPTAFYLCASSPWGNEQFFGPGTRLTVL.

The genes are TRBV7-9 and TRBJ2-7; TRBD2 aligns across 13 bases. CDR3 length equals 15 residues. CDR1 and CDR2 (germline): SEHNR, FQNEAQ (reference sequence). V shed 3 bases, J shed 2 bases, and the junction held 1 base outside the gene matches. The CDR3 region is CASSLTSGRPYEQYF. CDR3 nucleotides: TGTGCCAGCAGCTTGACTAGCGGGAGGCCCTACGAGCAGTACTTC.

The gene calls are TRBV12-5 and TRBJ2-6, with D tentatively TRBD1 (5 bases). The CDR3 is 15 residues long. V lost 3 bases and J 0 bases, leaving 6 bases between the germline ends. Germline V gene lookup returns CDR1 LGHNT and CDR2 FRNRAP. For the CDR3, the DNA is TGTGCTAGTGGTTTAGGGGCCTCTGGGGCCAACGTCCTGACTTTC. This codes for CASGLGASGANVLTF.